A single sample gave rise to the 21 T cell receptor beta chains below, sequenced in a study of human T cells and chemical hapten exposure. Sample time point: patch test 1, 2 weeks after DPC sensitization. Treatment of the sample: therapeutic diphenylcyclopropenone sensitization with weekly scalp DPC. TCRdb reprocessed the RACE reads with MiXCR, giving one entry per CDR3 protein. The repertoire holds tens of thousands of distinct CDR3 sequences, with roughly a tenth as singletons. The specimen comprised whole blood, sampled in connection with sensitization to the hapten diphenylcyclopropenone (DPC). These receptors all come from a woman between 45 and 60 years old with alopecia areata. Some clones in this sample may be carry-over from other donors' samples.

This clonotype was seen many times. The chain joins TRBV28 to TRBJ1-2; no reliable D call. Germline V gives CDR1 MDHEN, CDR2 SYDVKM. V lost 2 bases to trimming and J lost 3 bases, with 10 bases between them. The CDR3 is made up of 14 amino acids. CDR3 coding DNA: TGTGCCAGCAGTTTAGTGGGATACTACTATGGCTACACCTTC. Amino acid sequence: CASSLVGYYYGYTF.

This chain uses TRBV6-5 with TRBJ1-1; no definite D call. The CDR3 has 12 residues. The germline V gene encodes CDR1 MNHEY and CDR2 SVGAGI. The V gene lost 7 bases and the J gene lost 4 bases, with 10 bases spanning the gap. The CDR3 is CASTNPGTEAFF. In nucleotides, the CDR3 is TGTGCCAGCACCAATCCCGGCACTGAAGCTTTCTTT.

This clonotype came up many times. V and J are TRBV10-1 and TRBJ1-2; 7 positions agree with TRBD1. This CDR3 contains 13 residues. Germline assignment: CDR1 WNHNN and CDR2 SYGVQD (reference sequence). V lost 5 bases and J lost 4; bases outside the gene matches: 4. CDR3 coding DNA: TGCGCCAGCAGTCCCGACAGGGTCTATGGCTACACCTTC. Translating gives CASSPDRVYGYTF.

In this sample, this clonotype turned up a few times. CDR3 coding DNA: TGTGCCAGCAGCTTAGTCGGGGGGCGCAGGAATACCAATAGCAATCAGCCCCAGCATTTT. It translates to CASSLVGGRRNTNSNQPQHF. The chain carries TRBV7-2 and TRBJ1-5, with a tentative D call TRBD1 (6 bases). Germline lookup yields CDR1 SGHTA and CDR2 FQGNSA. The CDR3 length is 20 residues. Trimming stripped 1 base from V and 0 bases from J, with 22 bases between.

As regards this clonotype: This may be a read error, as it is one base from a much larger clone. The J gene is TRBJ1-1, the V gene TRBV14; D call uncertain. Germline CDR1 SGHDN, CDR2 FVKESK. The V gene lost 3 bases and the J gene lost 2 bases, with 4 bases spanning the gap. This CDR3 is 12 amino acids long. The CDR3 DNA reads TGTGCCAGCAGCCATACCAACACTGAAGCTTTCTTT. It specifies CASSHTNTEAFF.

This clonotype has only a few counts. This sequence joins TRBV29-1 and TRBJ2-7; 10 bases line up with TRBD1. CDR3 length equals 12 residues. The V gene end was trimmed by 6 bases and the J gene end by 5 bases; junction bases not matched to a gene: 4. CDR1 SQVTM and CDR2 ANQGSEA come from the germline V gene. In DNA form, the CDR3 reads TGCAGCGTGACAGGGGGCGGCGACGAGCAGTACTTC. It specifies CSVTGGGDEQYF.

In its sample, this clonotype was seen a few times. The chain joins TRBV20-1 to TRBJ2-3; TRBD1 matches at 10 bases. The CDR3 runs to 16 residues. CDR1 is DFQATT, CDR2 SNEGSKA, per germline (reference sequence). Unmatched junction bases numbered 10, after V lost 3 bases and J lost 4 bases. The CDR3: CSARARRQGASDTQYF. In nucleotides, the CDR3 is TGCAGTGCTAGGGCTCGACGACAGGGGGCTTCAGATACGCAGTATTTT.

The chain's CDR3 is CASSTATDTQYF. CDR3 bases: TGTGCCAGCAGTACGGCCACAGATACGCAGTATTTT. The chain uses TRBV6-6 and TRBJ2-3; the D is unclear. Deletions cut 5 bases from V and 2 bases from J, with 5 bases between. CDR1 MNHNY and CDR2 SVGAGI come from the germline V gene (reference sequence). The CDR3 is 12 residues long.

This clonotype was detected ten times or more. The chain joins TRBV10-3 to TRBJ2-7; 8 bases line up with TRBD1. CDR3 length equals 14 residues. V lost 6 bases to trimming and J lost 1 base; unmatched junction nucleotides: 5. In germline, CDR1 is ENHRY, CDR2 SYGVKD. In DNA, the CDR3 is TGTGCCATCAGCCCGAGACAGGGGTCCTACGAGCAGTACTTC. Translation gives CAISPRQGSYEQYF.

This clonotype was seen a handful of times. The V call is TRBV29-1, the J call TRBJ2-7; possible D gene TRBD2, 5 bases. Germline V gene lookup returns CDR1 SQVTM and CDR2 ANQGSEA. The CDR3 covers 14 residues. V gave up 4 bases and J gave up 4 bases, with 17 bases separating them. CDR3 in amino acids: CSVGLPVPGYEQYF. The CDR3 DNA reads TGCAGCGTTGGCCTCCCTGTCCCGGGGTACGAGCAGTACTTC.

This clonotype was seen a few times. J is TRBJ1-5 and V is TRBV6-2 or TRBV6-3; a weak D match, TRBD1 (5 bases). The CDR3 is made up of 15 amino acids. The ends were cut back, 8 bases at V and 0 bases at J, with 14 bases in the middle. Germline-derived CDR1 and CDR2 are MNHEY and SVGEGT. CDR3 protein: CASEQGLGSNQPQHF. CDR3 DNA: TGTGCCAGCGAGCAGGGCTTAGGTAGCAATCAGCCCCAGCATTTT.

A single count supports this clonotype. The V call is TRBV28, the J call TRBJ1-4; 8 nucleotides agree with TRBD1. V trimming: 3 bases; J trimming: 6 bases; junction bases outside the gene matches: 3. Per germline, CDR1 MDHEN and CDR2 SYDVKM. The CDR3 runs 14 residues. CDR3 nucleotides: TGTGCCAGCAGTTTGTCAGGGGGCTATGAAAAACTGTTTTTT. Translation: CASSLSGGYEKLFF.

Here the CDR3 DNA reads TGCAGCGTACAGGGACAGGGAGTATTTGAAGCTTTCTTT. This encodes CSVQGQGVFEAFF. The chain employs TRBV29-1 and TRBJ1-1; 9 bases align to TRBD1. The CDR3 spans 13 residues. V shed 6 bases, J shed 7 bases, and the junction held 9 bases outside the gene matches. Germline V gene lookup returns CDR1 SQVTM and CDR2 ANQGSEA.

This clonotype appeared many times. CDR3 sequence (DNA): TGTGCTTCAAACATGGCGGAAACTGAAGCTTTCTTT. Protein product: CASNMAETEAFF. This chain joins TRBV7-2 and TRBJ1-1; D ambiguous. The germline gives CDR1 SGHTA, CDR2 FQGNSA. This CDR3 is 12 amino acids long.

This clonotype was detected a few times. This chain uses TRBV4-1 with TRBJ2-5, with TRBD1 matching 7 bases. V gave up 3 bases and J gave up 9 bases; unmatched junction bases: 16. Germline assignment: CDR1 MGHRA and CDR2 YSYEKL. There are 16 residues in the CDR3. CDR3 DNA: TGCGCCAGCAGCCACCTACCACCGGGACAGAATCTAGCCCAGTACTTC. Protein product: CASSHLPPGQNLAQYF.

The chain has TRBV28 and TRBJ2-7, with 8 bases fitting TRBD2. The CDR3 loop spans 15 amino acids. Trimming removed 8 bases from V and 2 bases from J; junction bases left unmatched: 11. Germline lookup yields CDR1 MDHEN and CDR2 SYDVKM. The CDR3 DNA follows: TGTGCCAGCCGAAGGATAGCGGGGTCTCCCTACGAGCAGTACTTC. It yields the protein CASRRIAGSPYEQYF.

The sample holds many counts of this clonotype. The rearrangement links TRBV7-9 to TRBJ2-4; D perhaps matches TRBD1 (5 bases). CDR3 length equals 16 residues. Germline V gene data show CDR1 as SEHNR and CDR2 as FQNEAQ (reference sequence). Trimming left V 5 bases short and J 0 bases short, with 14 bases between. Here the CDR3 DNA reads TGTGCCAGCAGCCCAAGGACATCTCTAGCCAAAAACATTCAGTACTTC. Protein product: CASSPRTSLAKNIQYF.

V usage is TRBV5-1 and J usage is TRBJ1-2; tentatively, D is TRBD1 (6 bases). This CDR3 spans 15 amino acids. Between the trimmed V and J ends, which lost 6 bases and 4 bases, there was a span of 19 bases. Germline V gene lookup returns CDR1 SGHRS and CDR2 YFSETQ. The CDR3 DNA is TGCGCCAGCATGGCAGGGGAATACTCCGTCTATGGCTACACCTTC. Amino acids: CASMAGEYSVYGYTF.

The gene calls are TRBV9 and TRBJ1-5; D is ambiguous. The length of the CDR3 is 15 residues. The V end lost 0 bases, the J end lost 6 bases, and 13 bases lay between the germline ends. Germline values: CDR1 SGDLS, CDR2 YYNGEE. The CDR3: CASSVADLAGQPQHF. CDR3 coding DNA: TGTGCCAGCAGCGTAGCAGACTTAGCGGGTCAGCCCCAGCATTTT.

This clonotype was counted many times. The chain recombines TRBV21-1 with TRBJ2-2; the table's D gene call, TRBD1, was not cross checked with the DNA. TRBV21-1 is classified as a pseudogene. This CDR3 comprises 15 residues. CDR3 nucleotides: TGTGCCAGCAGGAAAAGACAGGGGGATGCCGGGGAGCTGTTTTTT. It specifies CASRKRQGDAGELFF.

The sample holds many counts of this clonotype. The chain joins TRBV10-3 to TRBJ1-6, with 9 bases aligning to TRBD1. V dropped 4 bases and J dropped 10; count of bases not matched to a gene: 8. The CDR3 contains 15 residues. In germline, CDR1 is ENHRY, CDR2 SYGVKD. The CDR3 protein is CAISGGQGLESPLHF. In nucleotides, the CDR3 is TGTGCCATCAGTGGAGGACAGGGGTTGGAGTCACCCCTCCACTTT.